A single sample gave rise to the 3 T cell receptor beta chains below, sequenced in a study of Ad26.COV2.S vaccination and SARS-CoV-2 variants. Sequencing was performed with immunoSEQ multiplex PCR; in TCRdb, only in-frame clones are kept and a portion is missing. The sample holds around 300,000 clones, 90% seen once. Sample treatment: about 20 received Ad26.COV2.S at low or high dose, single or two shots; roughly 5 received placebo; per-sample allocation not given. Each sample was drawn 63 days after the first injection (of vaccine or placebo). This material consisted of peripheral blood, taken in a trial of Ad26.COV2.S vaccine versus placebo. The receptors shown here come from a person between 18 and 65 years old who received the Ad26.COV2.S COVID-19 vaccine or a placebo.

The rearrangement uses TRBV7-2 and TRBJ2-7; 9 positions match TRBD1. V lost 3 bases to trimming and J lost 2 bases; unmatched junction nucleotides: 5. CDR3 size: 15 residues. Germline CDR1 reads SGHTA; CDR2 reads FQGNSA. Written as DNA, the CDR3 is TGTGCCAGCAGCTTGGGAGGGGACAGGGCCTACGAGCAGTACTTC. Protein: CASSLGGDRAYEQYF.

CDR3 sequence reads: CATSSRDIGTNLNTEAFF. The CDR3 coding sequence is TGTGCCACCAGCTCGAGGGACATCGGGACGAACTTGAACACTGAAGCTTTCTTT. V and J are TRBV15 and TRBJ1-1; D possibly corresponds to TRBD1 (6 bases). CDR1 and CDR2 from the germline V gene are LNHNV and YYDKDF (reference sequence). V was pared by 5 bases and J by 0 bases, with 22 bases between. CDR3 length: 18 amino acids.

V is TRBV10-1 and J is TRBJ1-2; no definite D call. The CDR3 is 12 residues long. CDR1 and CDR2 from the germline V gene are WNHNN and SYGVQD (reference sequence). The CDR3 region has the DNA TGCACGAACTTACGGGCAGACTATGGCTACACCTTC. Translation: CTNLRADYGYTF.